Following are 24 T cell receptor beta chains from one sample sequenced in a study of siplizumab effects on memory and regulatory T cells. Sequenced by immunoSEQ multiplex PCR; TCRdb stores in-frame clones only, minus some. The sample gives tens of thousands of clones, roughly nine tenths of which show up once; approximately 29% is in the top ten. Sequences were obtained from CD8+ T cells sorted from blood. Every receptor here comes from a human donor in good health.

The chain joins TRBV4-1 to TRBJ1-3; possible D gene TRBD1, 6 bases. The ends were cut back, 0 bases at V and 1 base at J, with 10 bases in the middle. Germline CDR1 reads MGHRA; CDR2 reads YSYEKL. This CDR3 is 16 amino acids long. The CDR3 sequence is CASSQEAGVSGNTIYF. The CDR3 region has the DNA TGCGCCAGCAGCCAAGAAGCAGGGGTGTCTGGAAACACCATATATTTT.

The gene calls are TRBV5-1 and TRBJ1-2; D possibly corresponds to TRBD1 (6 bases). In germline, CDR1 is SGHRS, CDR2 YFSETQ. The germline V and J ends were trimmed by 0 bases and 6 bases, with 15 bases remaining between them. The CDR3 runs 15 residues. The CDR3 loop is CASSLGRGRSDGYTF. As DNA, the CDR3 is TGCGCCAGCAGCTTGGGACGGGGGCGAAGTGATGGCTACACCTTC.

The V and J genes are TRBV6-6 and TRBJ1-5; the D is unclear. V dropped 8 bases and J dropped 0 bases, with 11 bases sitting between them. Germline V gene sequence: CDR1 MNHNY, CDR2 SVGAGI (reference sequence). The CDR3 covers 14 residues. In DNA form, the CDR3 reads TGTGCCAGCGGCCACGTCGGTAGCAATCAGCCCCAGCATTTT. This translates into CASGHVGSNQPQHF.

V and J are TRBV5-1 and TRBJ2-4, with 9 nucleotides matching TRBD1. Looked up from germline, CDR1 is SGHRS and CDR2 is YFSETQ. The trim removed 0 bases at V and 5 bases at J, leaving 9 bases unmatched. The CDR3 contains 17 residues. In nucleotides, the CDR3 is TGCGCCAGCAGCTTGGGGATAGGGACAGGGTTCGAAAACATTCAGTACTTC. It encodes CASSLGIGTGFENIQYF.

This clone was seen only a few times. This chain uses TRBV27 with TRBJ1-2; a possible D gene is TRBD1 (5 bases). The CDR3 contains 14 residues. The V end lost 3 bases, the J end lost 3 bases, and 11 bases lay between the germline ends. CDR1 is MNHEY and CDR2 is SMNVEV in the germline V gene (reference sequence). CDR3 in amino acids: CASSLAGKDYGYTF. The CDR3 DNA follows: TGTGCCAGCAGTTTGGCAGGGAAGGACTATGGCTACACCTTC.

This clone was observed a single time. CDR3 coding DNA: TGTGCCAGCAGCTTGAGTCGGAATGAGCAGTTCTTC. It specifies CASSLSRNEQFF. The chain is built from TRBV5-4 and TRBJ2-1; D unclear. The V gene's germline CDR1 is SGHNT and CDR2 YYREEE (reference sequence). With 1 base removed from V and 7 bases from J, the gap between germline ends came to 6 bases. The CDR3 has 12 amino acids. Full variable domain (rest looked up from reference TRBV5-4 and TRBJ2-1): ETGVTQSPTHLIKTRGQQVTLRCSSQSGHNTVSWYQQALGQGPQFIFQYYREEENGRGNFPPRFSGLQFPNYSSELNVNALELDDSALYLCASSLSRNEQFFGPGTRLTVL.

V is TRBV4-1 and J is TRBJ2-7; D remains unclear. V dropped 3 bases and J dropped 7 bases, with 10 bases sitting between them. CDR1 and CDR2 from the germline V gene are MGHRA and YSYEKL. CDR3 length: 12 residues. The CDR3 spells CASSHLTREQYF. DNA of the CDR3: TGCGCCAGCAGCCATCTTACCAGGGAGCAGTACTTC.

The gene calls are TRBV7-9 and TRBJ2-7, with D hard to call. The CDR3 sequence is 16 residues long. V lost 5 bases and J lost 3, with 20 bases in between. The germline CDR1 and CDR2 sequences are SEHNR and FQNEAQ (reference sequence). The CDR3 is CASSPLGKVKVYEQYF. In DNA form, the CDR3 reads TGTGCCAGCAGCCCTTTGGGGAAGGTCAAGGTCTACGAGCAGTACTTC.

The chain has TRBV18 and TRBJ2-7; 7 bases align to TRBD2. Trimming cost V 5 bases and J 2 bases; bases outside gene matches: 9. Germline CDR1 reads KGHSH; CDR2 reads LQKENI. This CDR3 is built from 15 residues. CDR3 loop: CASSEVASGTYEQYF. Written as DNA, the CDR3 is TGTGCCAGCTCAGAGGTCGCTAGCGGAACCTACGAGCAGTACTTC.

The V gene is TRBV19, the J gene TRBJ1-5; D not resolved. CDR3 length: 16 residues. Trimming cost V 3 bases and J 6 bases, with 18 bases left between them. Germline CDR1 reads LNHDA; CDR2 reads SQIVND (reference sequence). DNA for the CDR3: TGTGCCAGTAGTATTTGGGGTGAGGTTCGGAGTCAGCCCCAGCATTTT. As protein: CASSIWGEVRSQPQHF.

With regard to this clone: Mismatch with germline at one junction end may stem from a read error. The genes are TRBV18 and TRBJ1-4, with TRBD1 matching over 8 bases. The CDR3 has 14 residues. Per germline, CDR1 KGHSH and CDR2 LQKENI. The CDR3 DNA follows: TGTGCCAGCTCTCCACAGGGGGTCGAGGAAAAACTGTTTTTT. As protein: CASSPQGVEEKLFF.

The V call is TRBV7-9, the J call TRBJ1-2; TRBD1 aligns across 7 bases. The germline V gene has CDR1 SEHNR and CDR2 FQNEAQ (reference sequence). J gave up 8 bases and V 5 bases, and 8 bases lay outside the gene matches. The CDR3 covers 13 residues. CDR3 protein: CASSPSTGNGYTF. DNA of the CDR3: TGTGCCAGCAGCCCATCGACAGGGAACGGCTACACCTTC. Full variable domain (remainder filled in from reference TRBV7-9 and TRBJ1-2): DTGVSQNPRHKITKRGQNVTFRCDPISEHNRLYWYRQTLGQGPEFLTYFQNEAQLEKSRLLSDRFSAERPKGSFSTLEIQRTEQGDSAMYLCASSPSTGNGYTFGSGTRLTVV.

The chain carries TRBV27 and TRBJ2-1; D is uncertain. Looked up from germline, CDR1 is MNHEY and CDR2 is SMNVEV (reference sequence). There are 12 residues in the CDR3. V lost 1 base and J 9 bases, leaving 7 bases between the germline ends. DNA for the CDR3: TGTGCCAGCAGTTTATTTAACAGTGAGCAGTTCTTC. This codes for CASSLFNSEQFF.

The chain uses TRBV19 and TRBJ1-2; TRBD1 aligns across 8 bases. Germline loops: CDR1 LNHDA, CDR2 SQIVND (reference sequence). This CDR3 has 13 residues. V dropped 8 bases and J dropped 0; count of bases not matched to a gene: 2. Written as DNA, the CDR3 is TGTGCCAGTTGGGACAGGACTAACTATGGCTACACCTTC. Translation gives CASWDRTNYGYTF. The complete variable domain, with remaining parts taken from reference TRBV19 and TRBJ1-2, reads DGGITQSPKYLFRKEGQNVTLSCEQNLNHDAMYWYRQDPGQGLRLIYYSQIVNDFQKGDIAEGYSVSREKKESFPLTVTSAQKNPTAFYLCASWDRTNYGYTFGSGTRLTVV.

J is TRBJ1-2 and V is TRBV6-5; no reliable D call. The length of the CDR3 is 11 residues. Trimming stripped 4 bases from V and 8 bases from J, with 8 bases between. Germline CDR1 is MNHEY and CDR2 is SVGAGI. CDR3: CASSSDTGYTF. DNA of the CDR3: TGTGCCAGCAGTTCCGACACGGGCTACACCTTC.

The rearrangement joins TRBV30 to TRBJ2-1; 10 nucleotides align to TRBD2. Germline values: CDR1 GTSNPN, CDR2 SVGIG (reference sequence). The J segment lost 8 bases and the V segment lost 5 bases, leaving 9 bases of the junction unmatched. CDR3 length equals 14 residues. The CDR3 protein is CAWDRAGGPHEQFF. DNA for the CDR3: TGTGCCTGGGATCGAGCGGGAGGGCCCCATGAGCAGTTCTTC.

The DNA for the CDR3 is TGTGCCAGTAGTATATTTTTTTGGACAGGACCAACAACTAATGAAAAACTGTTTTTT. It encodes CASSIFFWTGPTTNEKLFF. The chain is built from TRBV19 and TRBJ1-4; 7 bases match TRBD1. CDR3 length equals 19 residues. J gave up 0 bases and V 2 bases, and 12 bases lay outside the gene matches. Germline lookup yields CDR1 LNHDA and CDR2 SQIVND (reference sequence).

Worth noting for this clone: Germline is not matched at one junction end, which may reflect a read error. J is TRBJ2-7 and V is TRBV7-7; D may be TRBD1 or TRBD2 (5 bases each). The CDR3 loop spans 15 amino acids. The V gene's germline CDR1 is SSHAT and CDR2 FNYEAQ (reference sequence). CDR3: CASSLGWGEGYEQYF. CDR3 nucleotide sequence: TGTGCTAGCAGCTTAGGGTGGGGTGAGGGGTACGAGCAGTACTTC.

The genes are TRBV9 and TRBJ2-1; no clear D gene. V was pared by 4 bases and J by 9 bases, with 14 bases between. The CDR3 extends over 13 amino acids. Germline values: CDR1 SGDLS, CDR2 YYNGEE. The CDR3 nucleotides are TGTGCCAGCAGCCCACCCCGACGCACTGAGCAGTTCTTC. It encodes CASSPPRRTEQFF.

This chain links TRBV5-1 with TRBJ1-1; possible D gene TRBD1, 5 bases. Germline V gene data show CDR1 as SGHRS and CDR2 as YFSETQ. This CDR3 comprises 16 residues. V was trimmed by 1 base and J by 2 bases, leaving 15 bases between them. The DNA for the CDR3 is TGCGCCAGCAGCTTGTTATTTTTGGGGGGTAACACTGAAGCTTTCTTT. This gives the protein CASSLLFLGGNTEAFF.

The chain employs TRBV5-6 and TRBJ1-1, with a weak D call TRBD1 (6 bases). CDR3 length: 15 residues. V lost 2 bases to trimming and J lost 0 bases, with 11 bases between them. CDR1 is SGHDT and CDR2 is YYEEEE in the germline V gene. The chain's CDR3 is CASSLGGDMNTEAFF. The CDR3 nucleotides read TGTGCCAGCAGCTTAGGGGGAGACATGAACACTGAAGCTTTCTTT.

Comments on this clone: This specimen includes other DNA sequences encoding the same CDR3. The rearrangement joins TRBV4-1 to TRBJ1-1; D not certain. Trimming shortened V by 3 bases and J by 3 bases, and 8 bases separated the two germline ends. The CDR3 sequence is 13 residues long. Germline V gene data show CDR1 as MGHRA and CDR2 as YSYEKL. CDR3 sequence (DNA): TGCGCCAGCAGCCAGGTTGGGGACACTGAAGCTTTCTTT. Translation: CASSQVGDTEAFF.

The chain links TRBV7-9 to TRBJ2-7, with D tentatively TRBD1 (6 bases). V lost 0 bases, J lost 1 base, and 10 bases lay in between. Germline CDR1 is SEHNR and CDR2 is FQNEAQ (reference sequence). The CDR3 extends over 15 amino acids. The CDR3 DNA is TGTGCCAGCAGCTTAGCTTTCGGACAGTCCTACGAGCAGTACTTC. It codes for CASSLAFGQSYEQYF.

This clone was counted once. The V gene is TRBV6-1, the J gene TRBJ1-5, with a possible D match to TRBD1 (6 bases). The germline V and J ends were trimmed by 3 bases and 3 bases, with 15 bases remaining between them. The CDR3 length is 16 residues. The germline V gene has CDR1 MNHNS and CDR2 SASEGT. The DNA of the CDR3 is TGTGCCAGCAGTGACCACAGGGTTGGGATCAATCAGCCCCAGCATTTT. Its protein product is CASSDHRVGINQPQHF.